These 32 T cell receptor beta chains originate from one sample sequenced in a study of T cells in Graves' hyperthyroidism and ophthalmopathy. RNA transcripts gave rise to amplified TCR beta CDR3 regions. The primer set for the first-round RT-PCR of the TCR CDR3 was HTBI. TCRdb re-analysed the multiplex PCR reads in MiXCR, keeping a single row per CDR3 protein. Of approximately 360,000 distinct CDR3 sequences listed, 20% to 25% were seen once; the top ten hold about 70%. Sequenced sample: blood. These receptors were obtained from a man in his fifties or sixties with Graves' hyperthyroidism.

This clonotype was counted ten times or more. The genes are TRBV3-1 and TRBJ2-1; no firm D call. V was clipped by 3 bases and J by 7 bases, with 7 bases between them. Germline loops: CDR1 LGHDT, CDR2 YNNKEL (reference sequence). The CDR3 is made up of 12 amino acids. CDR3 DNA sequence: TGTGCCAGCAGCCATCTAGGTAATGAGCAGTTCTTC. Residues: CASSHLGNEQFF.

The chain couples TRBV7-2 to TRBJ2-7; TRBD1 aligns across 7 bases. CDR1 and CDR2 from the germline V gene are SGHTA and FQGNSA. Trimming at V came to 1 base and at J to 3 bases, leaving 6 bases not matched to a gene. CDR3 length: 15 amino acids. The CDR3 here is CASSLDLGTDYEQYF. In DNA, the CDR3 is TGTGCCAGCAGCTTAGACCTAGGGACAGACTACGAGCAGTACTTC.

This clonotype was seen repeatedly, ten times or more. The rearrangement joins TRBV11-2 to TRBJ1-1, with D possibly matching TRBD1 (5 bases). The CDR3 extends over 14 amino acids. The germline V gene encodes CDR1 SGHAT and CDR2 FQNNGV. Trimming removed 4 bases at V and 4 bases at J, with 13 bases between. This chain's CDR3 is CASSSGTLGTEAFF. CDR3 coding DNA: TGTGCCAGCAGCTCGGGGACCCTGGGCACTGAAGCTTTCTTT.

This clonotype has a handful of counts. The rearrangement uses TRBV6-1 and TRBJ1-5, with 8 nucleotides matching TRBD1. Trimming removed 6 bases from V and 4 bases from J; junction bases left unmatched: 8. The CDR3 sequence is 15 residues long. Germline loops: CDR1 MNHNS, CDR2 SASEGT. CDR3 coding DNA: TGTGCCAGCAGCGCGACAGGGGCTTGGAATCAGCCCCAGCATTTT. It yields the protein CASSATGAWNQPQHF.

This clonotype has a count of ten or more. The chain links TRBV28 to TRBJ2-5, with TRBD1 matching 9 bases. J lost 4 bases, V lost 6 bases, and 9 bases had no gene match. The CDR3 extends over 15 amino acids. Germline CDR1 is MDHEN and CDR2 is SYDVKM. CDR3 coding DNA: TGTGCCAGCAGGAGGGACAGGGTGTCGGGAGAGACCCAGTACTTC. This encodes CASRRDRVSGETQYF. The complete variable domain, with remaining parts taken from reference TRBV28 and TRBJ2-5, reads DVKVTQSSRYLVKRTGEKVFLECVQDMDHENMFWYRQDPGLGLRLIYFSYDVKMKEKGDIPEGYSVSREKKERFSLILESASTNQTSMYLCASRRDRVSGETQYFGPGTRLLVL.

This clonotype has ten or more counts. At one of its ends the junction is not consistent with the germline gene, which may arise from a read error. This chain uses TRBV11-3 with TRBJ2-3; possible D gene TRBD2, 5 bases. The CDR3 extends over 16 amino acids. Germline V lookup: CDR1 SGHNT, CDR2 YENEEA. CDR3 nucleotide sequence: TGTGCCAGCAGCCTAGAGGGTGTTGGTAGCACAGATACGCAGTATTTT. It yields the protein CASSLEGVGSTDTQYF.

This rearrangement joins TRBV5-1 to TRBJ2-7; TRBD2 matches 15 bases. The CDR3 consists of 17 residues. From germline, CDR1 is SGHRS and CDR2 YFSETQ. The trim removed 0 bases at V and 5 bases at J, leaving 6 bases unmatched. The DNA of the CDR3 is TGCGCCAGCAGCTTGGTGGGACTAGCGGGAGGAGGGGACGAGCAGTACTTC. Protein sequence: CASSLVGLAGGGDEQYF.

The table lists this clonotype with a few counts. The chain combines TRBV5-1 with TRBJ2-3, with TRBD1 identical over 7 bases. CDR1 and CDR2 (germline): SGHRS, YFSETQ. CDR3 length: 15 amino acids. Losses at the gene ends were 0 bases for V and 4 bases for J; bases not matched to a gene: 5. The CDR3 DNA reads TGCGCCAGCAGCTTGGGACAGGGTTTAGCAGATACGCAGTATTTT. It yields the protein CASSLGQGLADTQYF.

The genes are TRBV19 and TRBJ2-5; TRBD1 matches at 8 bases. V shed 4 bases, J shed 5 bases, and the junction held 12 bases outside the gene matches. CDR1 is LNHDA and CDR2 is SQIVND in the germline V gene (reference sequence). The CDR3 has 16 amino acids. CDR3 DNA sequence: TGTGCCAGTAGTACCCCGAACAGGGGGTCGGGGGAGACCCAGTACTTC. Its protein is CASSTPNRGSGETQYF. Combining the CDR3 with reference TRBV19 and TRBJ2-5 gives the whole variable domain DGGITQSPKYLFRKEGQNVTLSCEQNLNHDAMYWYRQDPGQGLRLIYYSQIVNDFQKGDIAEGYSVSREKKESFPLTVTSAQKNPTAFYLCASSTPNRGSGETQYFGPGTRLLVL.

The J gene is TRBJ1-1, the V gene TRBV3-1, with D tentatively TRBD1 (6 bases). V lost 1 base to trimming and J lost 9 bases, with 15 bases between them. The CDR3 has 14 residues. CDR1 and CDR2 (germline): LGHDT, YNNKEL (reference sequence). Written as DNA, the CDR3 is TGTGCCAGCAGCCAAGGTATAGGGGGATTTCAAGCTTTCTTT. It specifies CASSQGIGGFQAFF.

The chain uses TRBV7-2 and TRBJ2-5, with D uncertain. CDR1 and CDR2 from the germline V gene are SGHTA and FQGNSA. The CDR3 spans 15 residues. The V gene lost 2 bases and the J gene lost 5 bases, with 15 bases spanning the gap. CDR3 nucleotides: TGTGCCAGCAGCTTAATGAGTCTAGGTCGCGAGACCCAGTACTTC. Its protein product is CASSLMSLGRETQYF.

The chain carries TRBV18 and TRBJ2-1; the D gene is possibly TRBD2 (6 bases). The CDR3 is 15 residues long. Germline CDR1 and CDR2: KGHSH and LQKENI. Trimming removed 4 bases at V and 9 bases at J, with 19 bases between. The CDR3 is CASSQFEGRRGEQFF. The CDR3 DNA sequence: TGTGCCAGCTCACAATTTGAGGGACGGAGGGGTGAGCAGTTCTTC.

V usage is TRBV29-1 and J usage is TRBJ2-3, with TRBD1 identical over 9 bases. The CDR3 sequence is 18 residues long. Germline V gene data show CDR1 as SQVTM and CDR2 as ANQGSEA. Losses at the gene ends were 2 bases for V and 4 bases for J; bases not matched to a gene: 16. CDR3 in amino acids: CSVETLFRTGVFADTQYF. As DNA, the CDR3 is TGCAGCGTTGAAACATTGTTTCGGACAGGGGTTTTTGCAGATACGCAGTATTTT.

This clonotype was counted a few times. The rearrangement uses TRBV6-1 and TRBJ2-7, with 7 bases identical to TRBD1. Germline CDR1 and CDR2: MNHNS and SASEGT. With V trimmed by 4 bases and J by 3 bases, 6 bases remained unmatched. The CDR3 runs to 14 residues. The CDR3 DNA sequence: TGTGCCAGCAGTGCCGGGACAGTGTTCTACGAGCAGTACTTC. Translation gives CASSAGTVFYEQYF.

The table lists this clonotype with many counts. This chain connects TRBV3-1 to TRBJ2-3, with a weak D call TRBD2 (5 bases). V lost 1 base, J lost 0 bases, and 11 bases lay in between. The CDR3 sequence is 16 residues long. Germline-derived CDR1 and CDR2 are LGHDT and YNNKEL (reference sequence). This CDR3 reads CASSQGRRASTDTQYF. DNA of the CDR3: TGTGCCAGCAGCCAAGGGCGGCGGGCTAGCACAGATACGCAGTATTTT.

This clonotype has a handful of counts. The chain uses TRBV19 and TRBJ1-2, with 7 positions matching TRBD1. Looked up from germline, CDR1 is LNHDA and CDR2 is SQIVND (reference sequence). Trimming at V came to 5 bases and at J to 8 bases, leaving 8 bases not matched to a gene. There are 13 residues in the CDR3. CDR3 region: CASSPPGGKGYTF. The DNA for the CDR3 is TGTGCCAGTAGTCCGCCAGGGGGTAAGGGCTACACCTTC.

This clonotype was found a few times. The chain is built from TRBV20-1 and TRBJ2-4, with D perhaps TRBD2 (7 bases). This CDR3 comprises 14 residues. Germline CDR1 reads DFQATT; CDR2 reads SNEGSKA (reference sequence). Trimming stripped 1 base from V and 8 bases from J, with 15 bases between. This CDR3 reads CSARGGEGGHIQYF. The CDR3 bases are TGCAGTGCTAGAGGGGGGGAGGGGGGTCACATTCAGTACTTC.

Concerning this clonotype itself: The junction departs from the called germline gene at one end, perhaps through a read error. The genes are TRBV7-2 and TRBJ2-2; 7 positions agree with TRBD2. Germline V gene lookup returns CDR1 SGHTA and CDR2 FQGNSA. The CDR3 has 14 amino acids. CDR3: CASSLGREFGELLF. The CDR3 region has the DNA TGTGCCAGCAGCTTGGGGCGGGAGTTCGGGGAGCTGCTTTTT.

This clonotype came up many times. The V gene is TRBV28, the J gene TRBJ2-7; 9 nucleotides align to TRBD2. Looked up from germline, CDR1 is MDHEN and CDR2 is SYDVKM. The V and J ends lost 3 bases and 5 bases, in that order; junction bases with no gene match: 5. The CDR3 totals 14 residues. CDR3 coding DNA: TGTGCCAGCAGTTTGGAGCGGGAGGCTGACGAGCAGTACTTC. Protein: CASSLEREADEQYF.

The chain combines TRBV15 with TRBJ2-7, with no clear D. The CDR3 covers 15 residues. Germline assignment: CDR1 LNHNV and CDR2 YYDKDF (reference sequence). The V end lost 0 bases, the J end lost 0 bases, and 9 bases lay between the germline ends. The CDR3: CATSRDVGSSYEQYF. CDR3 nucleotides: TGTGCCACCAGCAGAGATGTCGGCAGCTCCTACGAGCAGTACTTC.

This clonotype showed up just a few times. The rearrangement links TRBV20-1 to TRBJ2-7; D may correspond to TRBD1 or TRBD2 (5 bases each). Per germline, CDR1 DFQATT and CDR2 SNEGSKA (reference sequence). V lost 5 bases and J 1 base, leaving 15 bases between the germline ends. The CDR3 sequence is 14 residues long. The CDR3 region has the DNA TGCAGTGCTTCTCCGGGACCCCGGTCCTACGAGCAGTACTTC. As protein: CSASPGPRSYEQYF.

This clonotype was observed at least ten times. The chain links TRBV6-2 or TRBV6-3 to TRBJ2-7; D is unresolved. V dropped 2 bases and J dropped 2 bases, with 4 bases sitting between them. This CDR3 has 12 amino acids. Germline assignment: CDR1 MNHEY and CDR2 SVGEGT. In nucleotides, the CDR3 is TGTGCCAGCAGTTACCCGACCTACGAGCAGTACTTC. This encodes CASSYPTYEQYF.

There are many counts of this clonotype. The gene calls are TRBV11-2 and TRBJ2-1; 13 bases are shared with TRBD2. Germline trimming cut 5 bases from V and 9 bases from J; bases unmatched to any gene: 10. Germline V gene sequence: CDR1 SGHAT, CDR2 FQNNGV. This CDR3 is 16 amino acids long. For the CDR3, the DNA is TGTGCCAGCAGCCCGGGGTTACGGACTAGCGGGAGTGAGCAGTTCTTC. It codes for CASSPGLRTSGSEQFF. Complete variable domain (other parts from reference TRBV11-2 and TRBJ2-1): EAGVAQSPRYKIIEKRQSVAFWCNPISGHATLYWYQQILGQGPKLLIQFQNNGVVDDSQLPKDRFSAERLKGVDSTLKIQPAKLEDSAVYLCASSPGLRTSGSEQFFGPGTRLTVL.

This rearrangement joins TRBV11-3 to TRBJ2-2; no firm D call. The CDR3 covers 15 residues. Trimming stripped 2 bases from V and 6 bases from J, with 13 bases between. Germline V gene sequence: CDR1 SGHNT, CDR2 YENEEA. CDR3 coding DNA: TGTGCCAGCAGCTTAAAACGGGCCACGCCCGGGGAGCTGTTTTTT. It specifies CASSLKRATPGELFF.

In its sample, this clonotype was seen many times. The chain employs TRBV3-1 and TRBJ2-3; D unclear. Deletions cut 1 base from V and 2 bases from J, with 10 bases between. Germline CDR1 and CDR2: LGHDT and YNNKEL (reference sequence). The length of the CDR3 is 15 residues. The CDR3, as DNA: TGTGCCAGCAGCCAAGGGCTGTTCCTCACAGATACGCAGTATTTT. It specifies CASSQGLFLTDTQYF.

This clonotype was seen more than once but under ten times. This chain connects TRBV6-1 to TRBJ1-5; no firm D call. The length of the CDR3 is 11 residues. CDR1 and CDR2 from the germline V gene are MNHNS and SASEGT. The germline V and J ends were trimmed by 3 bases and 4 bases, with 1 base remaining between them. The CDR3 region has the DNA TGTGCCAGCAGTGAGAATCAGCCCCAGCATTTT. Protein sequence: CASSENQPQHF.

V is TRBV27 and J is TRBJ2-1; D is perhaps TRBD1 (6 bases). V lost 6 bases and J lost 3, with 21 bases in between. The CDR3 totals 17 residues. Germline V lookup: CDR1 MNHEY, CDR2 SMNVEV (reference sequence). The CDR3 sequence is CASSPSPPDSIYNEQFF. CDR3 DNA: TGTGCCAGCAGCCCATCCCCCCCGGACAGTATCTACAATGAGCAGTTCTTC.

The chain combines TRBV12-3 or TRBV12-4 with TRBJ2-1; D tentatively reads TRBD1 or TRBD2 (6 bases each). V was trimmed by 5 bases and J by 9 bases, leaving 14 bases between them. This CDR3 has 13 residues. For the CDR3, the DNA is TGTGCCAGCAGTGGACAGACTAGTCCTGAGCAGTTCTTC. It yields the protein CASSGQTSPEQFF.

The chain couples TRBV2 to TRBJ2-2; a possible D gene is TRBD1 (6 bases). V was shortened by 8 bases and J by 4 bases, with 11 bases between the two germline ends. The length of the CDR3 is 13 residues. Germline assignment: CDR1 SNHLY and CDR2 FYNNEI. The CDR3 DNA follows: TGTGCCAGCGCGAAACAGGGCACCGGGGAGCTGTTTTTT. It translates to CASAKQGTGELFF. The complete variable domain, with remaining parts taken from reference TRBV2 and TRBJ2-2, reads EPEVTQTPSHQVTQMGQEVILRCVPISNHLYFYWYRQILGQKVEFLVSFYNNEISEKSEIFDDQFSVERPDGSNFTLKIRSTKLEDSAMYFCASAKQGTGELFFGEGSRLTVL.

For this clonotype: A junction boundary mismatches the germline segment, possibly from a read error. V is TRBV5-1 and J is TRBJ2-7, with 7 nucleotides matching TRBD2. The CDR3 covers 12 residues. CDR1 and CDR2 (germline): SGHRS, YFSETQ. The DNA of the CDR3 is TGTGCCAGCAGCTGGGGGGGGGTCGAGCAGTACTTC. This gives the protein CASSWGGVEQYF. The whole variable domain, remainder taken from reference TRBV5-1 and TRBJ2-7, is KAGVTQTPRYLIKTRGQQVTLSCSPISGHRSVSWYQQTPGQGLQFLFEYFSETQRNKGNFPGRFSGRQFSNSRSEMNVSTLELGDSALYLCASSWGGVEQYFGPGTRLTVT.

This clonotype has at least ten counts. The chain couples TRBV28 to TRBJ1-1; D possibly corresponds to TRBD1 (6 bases). Trimming stripped 2 bases from V and 0 bases from J, with 10 bases between. The germline gives CDR1 MDHEN, CDR2 SYDVKM. The CDR3 sequence is 15 residues long. The CDR3 region has the DNA TGTGCCAGCAGTTTAGGGGGCAGTATGAACACTGAAGCTTTCTTT. Amino acids: CASSLGGSMNTEAFF. Looking up the rest from reference TRBV28 and TRBJ1-1 gives the full variable domain: DVKVTQSSRYLVKRTGEKVFLECVQDMDHENMFWYRQDPGLGLRLIYFSYDVKMKEKGDIPEGYSVSREKKERFSLILESASTNQTSMYLCASSLGGSMNTEAFFGQGTRLTVV.

The sample holds many counts of this clonotype. The chain links TRBV3-1 to TRBJ1-1; 7 bases are a match to TRBD1. CDR3 length equals 15 residues. V shed 3 bases and J 5 bases; nucleotides not matched to a gene: 9. In germline, CDR1 is LGHDT, CDR2 YNNKEL (reference sequence). CDR3 coding DNA: TGTGCCAGCAGCCAGAGACAGGGTCGGGGGACTGAAGCTTTCTTT. Translated: CASSQRQGRGTEAFF.